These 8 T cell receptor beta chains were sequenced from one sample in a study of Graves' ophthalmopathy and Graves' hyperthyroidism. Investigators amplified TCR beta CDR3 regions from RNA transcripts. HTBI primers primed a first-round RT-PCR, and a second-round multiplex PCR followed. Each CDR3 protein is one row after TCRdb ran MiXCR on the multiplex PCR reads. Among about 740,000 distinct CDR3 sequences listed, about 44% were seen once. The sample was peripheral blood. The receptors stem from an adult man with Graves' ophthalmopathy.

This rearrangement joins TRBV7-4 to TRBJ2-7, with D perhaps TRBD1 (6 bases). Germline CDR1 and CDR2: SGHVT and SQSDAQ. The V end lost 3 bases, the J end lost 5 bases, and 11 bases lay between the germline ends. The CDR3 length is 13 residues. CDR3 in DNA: TGTGCCAGCAGCTTGGGGACAACCAACGAGCAGTACTTC. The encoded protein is CASSLGTTNEQYF. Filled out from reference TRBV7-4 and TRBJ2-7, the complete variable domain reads GAGVSQSPRYKVAKRGRDVALRCDSISGHVTLYWYRQTLGQGSEVLTYSQSDAQRDKSGRPSGRFSAERPERSVSTLKIQRTEQGDSAVYLCASSLGTTNEQYFGPGTRLTVT.

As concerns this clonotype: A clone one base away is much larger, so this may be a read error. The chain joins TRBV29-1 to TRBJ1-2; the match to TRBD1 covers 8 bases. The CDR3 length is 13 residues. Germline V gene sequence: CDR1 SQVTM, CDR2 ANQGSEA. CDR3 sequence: CSVGQGQGIGHTF. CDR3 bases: TGCAGCGTTGGGCAAGGACAGGGTATTGGCCACACCTTC.

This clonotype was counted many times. CDR3 nucleotide sequence: TGTGCCATCAGCCTCGGGGAGACCCAGTACTTC. Its protein product is CAISLGETQYF. V and J are TRBV10-3 and TRBJ2-5, with D hard to call. The CDR3 sequence is 11 residues long. With 6 bases removed from V and 5 bases from J, the gap between germline ends came to 7 bases. CDR1 and CDR2 from the germline V gene are ENHRY and SYGVKD.

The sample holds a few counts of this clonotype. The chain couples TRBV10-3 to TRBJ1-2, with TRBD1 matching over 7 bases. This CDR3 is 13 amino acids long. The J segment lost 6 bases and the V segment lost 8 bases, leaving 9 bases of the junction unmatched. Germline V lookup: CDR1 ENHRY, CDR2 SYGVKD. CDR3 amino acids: CAIGRQGTDGYTF. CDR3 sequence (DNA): TGTGCCATCGGCCGACAGGGAACGGATGGCTACACCTTC.

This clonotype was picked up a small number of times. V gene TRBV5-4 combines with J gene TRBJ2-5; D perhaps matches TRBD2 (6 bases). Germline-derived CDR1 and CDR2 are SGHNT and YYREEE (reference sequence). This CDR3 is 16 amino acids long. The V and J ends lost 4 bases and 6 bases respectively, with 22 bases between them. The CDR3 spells CASSKAGGSNLQTQYF. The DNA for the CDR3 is TGTGCCAGCAGCAAGGCTGGGGGGTCCAACCTACAGACCCAGTACTTC.

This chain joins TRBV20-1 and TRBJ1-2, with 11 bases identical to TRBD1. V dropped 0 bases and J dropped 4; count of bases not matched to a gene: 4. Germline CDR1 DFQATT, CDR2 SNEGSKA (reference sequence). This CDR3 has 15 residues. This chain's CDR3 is CSARDGQGAAYGYTF. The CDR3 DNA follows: TGCAGTGCTAGAGATGGACAGGGGGCCGCCTATGGCTACACCTTC.

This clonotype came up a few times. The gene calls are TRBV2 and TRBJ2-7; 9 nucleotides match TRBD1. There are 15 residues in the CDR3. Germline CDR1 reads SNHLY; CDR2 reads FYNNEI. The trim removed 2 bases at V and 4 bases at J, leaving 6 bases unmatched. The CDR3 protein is CASSELGQGLYEQYF. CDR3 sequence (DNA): TGTGCCAGCAGTGAATTGGGACAGGGTCTATACGAGCAGTACTTC.

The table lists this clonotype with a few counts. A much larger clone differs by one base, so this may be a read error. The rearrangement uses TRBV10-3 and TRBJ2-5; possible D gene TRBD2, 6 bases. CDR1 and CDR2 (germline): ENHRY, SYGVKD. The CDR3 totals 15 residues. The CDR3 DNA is TGTGCCATCAGTGAGGGGCGGGGACGAGAAGAGACCCAGTGCTTC. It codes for CAISEGRGREETQCF.